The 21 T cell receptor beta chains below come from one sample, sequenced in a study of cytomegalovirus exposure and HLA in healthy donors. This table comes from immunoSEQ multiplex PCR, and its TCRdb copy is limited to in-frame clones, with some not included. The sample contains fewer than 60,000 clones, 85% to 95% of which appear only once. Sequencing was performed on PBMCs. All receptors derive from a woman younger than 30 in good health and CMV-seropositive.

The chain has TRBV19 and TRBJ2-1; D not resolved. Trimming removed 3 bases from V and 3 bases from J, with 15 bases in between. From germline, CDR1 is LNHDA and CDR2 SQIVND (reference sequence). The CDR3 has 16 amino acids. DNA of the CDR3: TGTGCCAGTAGTATCGGAGTTCTACTGAACTACAATGAGCAGTTCTTC. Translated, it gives CASSIGVLLNYNEQFF.

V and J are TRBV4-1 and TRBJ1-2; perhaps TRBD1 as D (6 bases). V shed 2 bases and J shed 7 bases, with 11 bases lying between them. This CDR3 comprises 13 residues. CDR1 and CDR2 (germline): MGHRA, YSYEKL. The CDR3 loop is CASSQTGRGGYTF. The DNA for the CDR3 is TGCGCCAGCAGCCAAACAGGGCGCGGTGGCTACACCTTC.

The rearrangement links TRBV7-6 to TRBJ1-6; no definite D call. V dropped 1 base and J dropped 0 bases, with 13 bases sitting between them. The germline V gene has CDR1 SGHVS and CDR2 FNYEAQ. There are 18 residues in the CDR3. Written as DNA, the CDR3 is TGTGCCAGCAGCTTAGTCCCTCTCTCGAGCTCCTATAATTCACCCCTCCACTTT. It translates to CASSLVPLSSSYNSPLHF.

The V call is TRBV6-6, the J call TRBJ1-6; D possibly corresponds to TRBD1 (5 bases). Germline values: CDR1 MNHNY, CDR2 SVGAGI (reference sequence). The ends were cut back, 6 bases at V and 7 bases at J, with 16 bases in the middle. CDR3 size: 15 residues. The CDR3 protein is CASRTLTGGNSPLHF. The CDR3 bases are TGTGCCAGCAGAACCCTGACGGGGGGAAATTCACCCCTCCACTTT.

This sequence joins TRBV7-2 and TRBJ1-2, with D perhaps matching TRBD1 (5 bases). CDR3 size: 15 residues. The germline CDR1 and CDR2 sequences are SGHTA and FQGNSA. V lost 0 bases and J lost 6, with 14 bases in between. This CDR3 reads CASSLAGASQNGYTF. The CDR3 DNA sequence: TGTGCCAGCAGCTTAGCAGGGGCCTCCCAAAATGGCTACACCTTC.

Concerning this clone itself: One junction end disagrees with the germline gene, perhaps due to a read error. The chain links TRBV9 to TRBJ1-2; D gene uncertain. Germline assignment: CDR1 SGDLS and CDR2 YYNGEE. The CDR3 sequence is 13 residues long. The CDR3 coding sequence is TGTGCCAGCAGTGGCGACCCCGACGGAGGTGACATGTTC. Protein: CASSGDPDGGDMF.

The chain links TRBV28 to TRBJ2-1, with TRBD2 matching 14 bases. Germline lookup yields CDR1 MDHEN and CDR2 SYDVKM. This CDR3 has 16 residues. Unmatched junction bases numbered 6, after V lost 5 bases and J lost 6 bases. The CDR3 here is CASSPGLAGGSNEQFF. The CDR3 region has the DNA TGTGCCAGCAGTCCCGGACTAGCGGGGGGTAGCAATGAGCAGTTCTTC.

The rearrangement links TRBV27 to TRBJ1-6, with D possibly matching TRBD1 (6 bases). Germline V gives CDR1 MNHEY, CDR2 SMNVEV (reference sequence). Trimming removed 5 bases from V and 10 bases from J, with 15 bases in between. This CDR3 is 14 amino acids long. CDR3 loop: CASSTTGKSSPLHF. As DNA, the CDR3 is TGTGCCAGCAGTACAACAGGGAAGTCGTCACCCCTCCACTTT.

CDR3 sequence (DNA): TGCGCCACACGGGTCGGGATCCTAAGCTTTGAAGAGCAGTACTTC. Encoded protein: CATRVGILSFEEQYF. The V call is TRBV4-1, the J call TRBJ2-7; D may be TRBD2 (5 bases). Deletions cut 10 bases from V and 7 bases from J, with 26 bases between. Germline CDR1 is MGHRA and CDR2 is YSYEKL. The CDR3 loop spans 15 amino acids.

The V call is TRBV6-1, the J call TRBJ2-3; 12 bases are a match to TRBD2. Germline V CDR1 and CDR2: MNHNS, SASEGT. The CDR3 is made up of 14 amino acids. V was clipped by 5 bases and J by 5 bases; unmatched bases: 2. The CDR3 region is CASSTSGGLDTQYF. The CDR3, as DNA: TGTGCCAGCAGTACTAGCGGGGGGTTAGATACGCAGTATTTT.

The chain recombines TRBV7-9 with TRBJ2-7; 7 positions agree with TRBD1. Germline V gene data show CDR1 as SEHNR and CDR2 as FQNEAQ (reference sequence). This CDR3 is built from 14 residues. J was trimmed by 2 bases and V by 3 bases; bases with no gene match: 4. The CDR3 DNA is TGTGCCAGCAGCTTCGGGACAGTGACCTACGAGCAGTACTTC. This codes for CASSFGTVTYEQYF.

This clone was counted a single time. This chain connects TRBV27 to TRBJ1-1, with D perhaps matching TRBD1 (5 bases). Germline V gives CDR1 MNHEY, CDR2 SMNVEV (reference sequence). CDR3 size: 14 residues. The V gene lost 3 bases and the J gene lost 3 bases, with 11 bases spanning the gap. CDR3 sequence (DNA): TGTGCCAGCAGTTTGGTCAGGGTCCACACTGAAGCTTTCTTT. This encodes CASSLVRVHTEAFF.

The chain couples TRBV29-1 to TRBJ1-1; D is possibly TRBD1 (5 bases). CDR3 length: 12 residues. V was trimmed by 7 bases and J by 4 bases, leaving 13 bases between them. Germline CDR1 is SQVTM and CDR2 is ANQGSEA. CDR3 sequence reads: CSAAAGGTEAFF. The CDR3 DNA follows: TGCAGCGCCGCGGCGGGGGGCACTGAAGCTTTCTTT.

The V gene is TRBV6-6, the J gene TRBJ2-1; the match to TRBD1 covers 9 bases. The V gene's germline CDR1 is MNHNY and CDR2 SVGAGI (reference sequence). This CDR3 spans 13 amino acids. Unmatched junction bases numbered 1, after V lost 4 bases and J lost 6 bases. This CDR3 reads CASSWTGANEQFF. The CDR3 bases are TGTGCCAGCAGTTGGACAGGGGCCAATGAGCAGTTCTTC.

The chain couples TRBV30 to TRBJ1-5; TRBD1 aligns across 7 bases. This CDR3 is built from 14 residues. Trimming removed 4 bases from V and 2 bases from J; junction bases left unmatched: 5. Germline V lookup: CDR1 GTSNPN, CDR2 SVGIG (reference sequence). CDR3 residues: CAWKGAYGNQPQHF. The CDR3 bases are TGTGCCTGGAAGGGGGCGTATGGCAATCAGCCCCAGCATTTT.

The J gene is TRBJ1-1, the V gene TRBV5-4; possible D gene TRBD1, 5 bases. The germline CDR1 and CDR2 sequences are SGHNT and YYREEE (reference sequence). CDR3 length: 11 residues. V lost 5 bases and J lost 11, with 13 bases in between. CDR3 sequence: CASRQRGFAFF. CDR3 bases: TGTGCCAGCAGGCAGCGGGGCTTCGCTTTCTTT.

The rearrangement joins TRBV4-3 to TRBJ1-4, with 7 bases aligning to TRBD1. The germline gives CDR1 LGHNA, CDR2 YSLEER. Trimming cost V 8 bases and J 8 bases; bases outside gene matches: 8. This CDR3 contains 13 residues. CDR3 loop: CASGDRVYEKLFF. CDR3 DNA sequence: TGCGCCAGCGGAGACAGGGTTTACGAAAAACTGTTTTTT.

The CDR3 bases are TGTGCCAGCAGCCAAGAATTAAGGCAGGGATCAGATACGCAGTATTTT. It is translated as CASSQELRQGSDTQYF. The J gene is TRBJ2-3, the V gene TRBV14, with TRBD1 as a possible D gene (5 bases). This CDR3 region has 16 residues. Trimming shortened V by 0 bases and J by 4 bases, and 14 bases separated the two germline ends. Germline V CDR1 and CDR2: SGHDN, FVKESK. The entire variable domain, with the rest obtained from reference TRBV14 and TRBJ2-3, is as follows: EAGVTQFPSHSVIEKGQTVTLRCDPISGHDNLYWYRRVMGKEIKFLLHFVKESKQDESGMPNNRFLAERTGGTYSTLKVQPAELEDSGVYFCASSQELRQGSDTQYFGPGTRLTVL.

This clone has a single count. CDR3 sequence (DNA): TGCGCCAGCAGCTTCTACGCCCCAGATACGCAGTATTTT. Protein sequence: CASSFYAPDTQYF. The chain links TRBV5-1 to TRBJ2-3, with unresolved D. Germline CDR1 SGHRS, CDR2 YFSETQ. The CDR3 extends over 13 amino acids. V dropped 2 bases and J dropped 4 bases, with 8 bases sitting between them.

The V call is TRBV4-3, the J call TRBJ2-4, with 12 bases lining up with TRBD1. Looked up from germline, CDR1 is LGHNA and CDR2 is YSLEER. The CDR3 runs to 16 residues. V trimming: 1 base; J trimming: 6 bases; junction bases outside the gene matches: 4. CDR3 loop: CASSQGDRGLGNIQYF. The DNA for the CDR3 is TGCGCCAGCAGCCAAGGGGACAGGGGGCTAGGAAACATTCAGTACTTC.

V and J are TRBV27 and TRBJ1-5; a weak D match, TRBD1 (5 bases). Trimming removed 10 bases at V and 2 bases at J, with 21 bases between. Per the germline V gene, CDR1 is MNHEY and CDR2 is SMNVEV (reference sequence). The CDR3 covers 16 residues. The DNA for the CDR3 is TGTGCCACCTCCAAGACGGGGGTTGTAGGCAATCAGCCCCAGCATTTT. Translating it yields CATSKTGVVGNQPQHF.